This TCR beta chain was observed in a study of Graves' ophthalmopathy and Graves' hyperthyroidism. Background on the study: Pretreatment peripheral blood was obtained at initial diagnosis.

Amplification from RNA transcripts yielded the TCR beta CDR3 regions. Second-round multiplex PCR came after first-round RT-PCR with HTBI primers. TCRdb redid the calling of the multiplex PCR reads with MiXCR, one entry per CDR3 protein. The top ten hold approximately 43% of the sample, which has about 740,000 distinct CDR3 sequences, 35% to 50% seen once. Germline values: CDR1 SEHNR, CDR2 FQNEAQ (reference sequence). V was pared by 2 bases and J by 4 bases, with 11 bases between. The CDR3 spans 14 residues. General study points: In separating ophthalmopathy from stable hyperthyroidism, a 13-signature model achieved nearly 90% sensitivity and nearly 84% specificity.

A few counts support this clonotype. Its matching antigen is unknown. Ophthalmopathy was moderately-to-severely active, CAS at least 3, NOSPECS at least 4, lasting under 3 months. The PBMC fraction was derived from 10 ml of fresh peripheral blood. The receptor was isolated from an adult man with Graves' ophthalmopathy. Sequencing used peripheral blood. The chain couples TRBV7-9 to TRBJ1-1; unclear D gene. In nucleotides, the CDR3 is TGTGCCAGCAGCTTAATCCTTCCGGGCACTGAAGCTTTCTTT. Residues: CASSLILPGTEAFF. Variable domain in full (rest from reference TRBV7-9 and TRBJ1-1): DTGVSQNPRHKITKRGQNVTFRCDPISEHNRLYWYRQTLGQGPEFLTYFQNEAQLEKSRLLSDRFSAERPKGSFSTLEIQRTEQGDSAMYLCASSLILPGTEAFFGQGTRLTVV.